Following are 25 T cell receptor beta chains from one sample sequenced in a study of HIV-infected patients and healthy controls. TCRdb re-called the 5' RACE reads through MiXCR, storing one row per CDR3 protein. This table holds about 64,000 distinct CDR3 sequences, roughly 21% found once. The specimen was CD4+ T cells from blood. The receptors come from a human donor in good health.

This rearrangement joins TRBV19 to TRBJ2-1; 7 nucleotides line up with TRBD2. CDR3 length: 17 amino acids. With 1 base clipped from V and 0 bases from J, the junction kept 6 bases outside the gene matches. Germline CDR1 reads LNHDA; CDR2 reads SQIVND (reference sequence). As DNA, the CDR3 is TGTGCCAGTAGTATAGTTCTAGCGGCCAGCTCCTACAATGAGCAGTTCTTC. Amino acids: CASSIVLAASSYNEQFF. The variable domain in full, with the rest retrieved from reference TRBV19 and TRBJ2-1, is DGGITQSPKYLFRKEGQNVTLSCEQNLNHDAMYWYRQDPGQGLRLIYYSQIVNDFQKGDIAEGYSVSREKKESFPLTVTSAQKNPTAFYLCASSIVLAASSYNEQFFGPGTRLTVL.

This chain links TRBV30 with TRBJ1-1; 7 bases map to TRBD1. The CDR3 length is 13 residues. Germline values: CDR1 GTSNPN, CDR2 SVGIG (reference sequence). V lost 1 base, J lost 4 bases, and 3 bases stayed unmatched. The CDR3: CAWSGQGLTEAFF. CDR3 nucleotides: TGTGCCTGGAGTGGACAGGGTCTCACTGAAGCTTTCTTT.

Points on this clonotype: One junction end does not reproduce the germline sequence, and a read error may be involved. This chain links TRBV7-9 with TRBJ2-7, with TRBD1 matching over 7 bases. The CDR3 loop spans 14 amino acids. Germline CDR1 SEHNR, CDR2 FQNEAQ (reference sequence). The CDR3 nucleotides are TGTGCCAGCTCGCGTCGGGACAGCGATTACGGGCAGTACTTC. Protein: CASSRRDSDYGQYF.

In this sample, this clonotype turned up many times. The chain uses TRBV18 and TRBJ2-3; D is undetermined. V dropped 1 base and J dropped 0 bases, with 14 bases sitting between them. The CDR3 has 17 amino acids. The germline CDR1 and CDR2 sequences are KGHSH and LQKENI. CDR3 sequence reads: CASSPRVRQDSTDTQYF. CDR3 in DNA: TGTGCCAGCTCACCACGGGTTCGGCAGGATAGCACAGATACGCAGTATTTT.

This clonotype has a count of ten or more. The rearrangement links TRBV6-6 to TRBJ1-4; D possibly corresponds to TRBD1 (5 bases). Germline CDR1 and CDR2: MNHNY and SVGAGI (reference sequence). The CDR3 length is 14 residues. Trimming cost V 6 bases and J 0 bases, with 8 bases left between them. CDR3 sequence reads: CASRETATNEKLFF. The CDR3 region has the DNA TGTGCCAGCAGGGAGACAGCAACTAATGAAAAACTGTTTTTT.

This chain uses TRBV18 with TRBJ1-4; a weak D match, TRBD1 (6 bases). The CDR3 covers 13 residues. V lost 0 bases, J lost 10 bases, and 9 bases lay in between. CDR1 and CDR2 (germline): KGHSH, LQKENI. Written as DNA, the CDR3 is TGTGCCAGCTCACCACCAGGGGGTTTAAAACTGTTTTTT. Translated, it gives CASSPPGGLKLFF.

This clonotype was recorded at least ten times. This chain uses TRBV28 with TRBJ2-7, with D tentatively TRBD2 (6 bases). The CDR3 is 16 residues long. Trimming shortened V by 2 bases and J by 0 bases, and 14 bases separated the two germline ends. Germline V CDR1 and CDR2: MDHEN, SYDVKM. CDR3 residues: CASSLAAGQSSYEQYF. The CDR3 region has the DNA TGTGCCAGCAGTTTAGCGGCGGGGCAAAGCTCCTACGAGCAGTACTTC.

Ten or more counts support this clonotype. The chain carries TRBV20-1 and TRBJ1-5; possible D gene TRBD1, 5 bases. The CDR3 runs to 17 residues. The germline V gene has CDR1 DFQATT and CDR2 SNEGSKA (reference sequence). The V and J ends lost 0 bases and 5 bases respectively, with 20 bases between them. CDR3 DNA: TGCAGTGCTAGAGATAGGGGTGGCGGGGTTGGCGATCAGCCCCAGCATTTT. It is translated as CSARDRGGGVGDQPQHF.

This chain joins TRBV3-1 and TRBJ2-1, with 15 bases that match TRBD2. Germline CDR1 LGHDT, CDR2 YNNKEL (reference sequence). Trimming took 1 base from V and 8 from J; bases not matched to a gene: 9. CDR3 size: 18 residues. The CDR3, as DNA: TGTGCCAGCAGCCAAGGACGGACTAGCGGGAGGGCCTGGGATGAGCAGTTCTTC. Protein product: CASSQGRTSGRAWDEQFF.

This clonotype was observed at least ten times. This chain links TRBV6-5 with TRBJ1-1; 9 bases map to TRBD1. CDR1 is MNHEY and CDR2 is SVGAGI in the germline V gene. CDR3 size: 15 residues. V shed 6 bases, J shed 1 base, and the junction held 6 bases outside the gene matches. The chain's CDR3 is CASSWDRASNTEAFF. The CDR3, as DNA: TGTGCCAGCAGCTGGGACAGGGCCTCGAACACTGAAGCTTTCTTT.

Written as DNA, the CDR3 is TGTGCCAGCAAGGCCAGGGGGAAGGAGCAGTACTTC. Its protein product is CASKARGKEQYF. The chain combines TRBV2 with TRBJ2-7, with 7 bases matching TRBD1. The length of the CDR3 is 12 residues. CDR1 is SNHLY and CDR2 is FYNNEI in the germline V gene. With 7 bases clipped from V and 7 bases from J, the junction kept 7 bases outside the gene matches.

The V gene is TRBV2, the J gene TRBJ2-2; 7 bases line up with TRBD1. The germline V gene encodes CDR1 SNHLY and CDR2 FYNNEI. This CDR3 has 15 residues. The J segment lost 4 bases and the V segment lost 6 bases, leaving 8 bases of the junction unmatched. CDR3 region: CASRGTGAGTGELFF. Here the CDR3 DNA reads TGTGCCAGCAGGGGAACAGGGGCGGGCACCGGGGAGCTGTTTTTT.

This sequence joins TRBV19 and TRBJ1-5, with 7 positions matching TRBD1. CDR3 size: 16 residues. Losses at the gene ends were 3 bases for V and 2 bases for J; bases not matched to a gene: 7. Looked up from germline, CDR1 is LNHDA and CDR2 is SQIVND (reference sequence). The CDR3 sequence is CASSIAPTGGNQPQHF. DNA for the CDR3: TGTGCCAGTAGTATTGCCCCCACAGGGGGCAATCAGCCCCAGCATTTT.

There are many counts of this clonotype. The V call is TRBV7-9, the J call TRBJ1-3, with D uncertain. V was pared by 5 bases and J by 0 bases, with 14 bases between. CDR3 length: 16 amino acids. The V gene's germline CDR1 is SEHNR and CDR2 FQNEAQ (reference sequence). CDR3 bases: TGTGCCAGCAGCATATATTCACAGTTCTCTGGAAACACCATATATTTT. Amino acid sequence: CASSIYSQFSGNTIYF.

This clonotype has only a few counts. The V call is TRBV11-1, the J call TRBJ2-7; perhaps D is TRBD1 or TRBD2 (5 bases each). V was pared by 5 bases and J by 2 bases, with 19 bases between. CDR1 and CDR2 (germline): SGHAT, FQDESV (reference sequence). The CDR3 is 16 amino acids. CDR3 loop: CASSRFGAATTYEQYF. The CDR3 bases are TGTGCCAGCAGCAGATTCGGGGCCGCGACAACCTACGAGCAGTACTTC.

This clonotype was recorded many times. V gene TRBV10-3 combines with J gene TRBJ1-3; weak D call: TRBD1 (6 bases). CDR1 ENHRY and CDR2 SYGVKD come from the germline V gene. V was clipped by 8 bases and J by 0 bases, with 11 bases between them. The CDR3 loop spans 14 amino acids. DNA of the CDR3: TGTGCCATCTCGGACAGCTCCTCTGGAAACACCATATATTTT. Translated: CAISDSSSGNTIYF.

This clonotype has a handful of counts. The chain uses TRBV10-3 and TRBJ2-7; 9 bases are shared with TRBD2. The CDR3 sequence is 15 residues long. Germline V gives CDR1 ENHRY, CDR2 SYGVKD. The J segment lost 6 bases and the V segment lost 10 bases, leaving 16 bases of the junction unmatched. The CDR3 DNA reads as TGTGCCACCTCTTCGGGGGGCGGGAGGGGCCTCGAGCAGTACTTC. This codes for CATSSGGGRGLEQYF.

The chain couples TRBV4-1 to TRBJ1-4, with D perhaps TRBD1 (5 bases). CDR3 length: 15 amino acids. V lost 0 bases and J 5 bases, leaving 10 bases between the germline ends. Germline CDR1 MGHRA, CDR2 YSYEKL. The CDR3 region is CASSQDRQRNEKLFF. The CDR3 DNA is TGCGCCAGCAGCCAAGATCGACAGAGGAATGAAAAACTGTTTTTT.

This clonotype occurred a few times. The chain recombines TRBV5-8 with TRBJ2-5, with 14 bases that match TRBD2. This CDR3 has 15 residues. CDR1 and CDR2 from the germline V gene are SGHTS and YDEGEE. Germline trimming cut 4 bases from V and 5 bases from J; bases unmatched to any gene: 4. The CDR3: CASSKTSGGAETQYF. CDR3 coding DNA: TGTGCCAGCAGCAAGACTAGCGGGGGGGCCGAGACCCAGTACTTC.

The sample holds a few counts of this clonotype. The chain joins TRBV12-3 or TRBV12-4 to TRBJ1-6; D gene uncertain. V was clipped by 5 bases and J by 9 bases, with 8 bases between them. The CDR3 contains 12 residues. The CDR3 loop reads CASSLLGSPLHF. CDR3 DNA: TGTGCCAGCAGTCTCTTGGGTTCACCCCTCCACTTT.

This clonotype was counted a few times. CDR3 sequence (DNA): TGCGCCAGCAGCCAATCGGTACAAGGGACCTACGAGCAGTACTTC. It is translated as CASSQSVQGTYEQYF. This sequence joins TRBV4-3 and TRBJ2-7, with D hard to call. Germline loops: CDR1 LGHNA, CDR2 YSLEER. The V end was cut by 2 bases, the J end by 2 bases, with 13 bases between. The CDR3 runs 15 residues.

This chain connects TRBV6-2 or TRBV6-3 to TRBJ1-1; D possibly corresponds to TRBD1 (5 bases). Germline CDR1 reads MNHEY; CDR2 reads SVGEGT. The V gene lost 8 bases and the J gene lost 0 bases, with 13 bases spanning the gap. This CDR3 is built from 14 residues. The CDR3 loop is CASFTGHLNTEAFF. The CDR3 DNA follows: TGTGCCAGCTTTACAGGACACCTGAACACTGAAGCTTTCTTT.

This clonotype occurred a few times. The chain has TRBV18 and TRBJ1-1; no definite D call. V was shortened by 0 bases and J by 3 bases, with 20 bases between the two germline ends. Germline CDR1 reads KGHSH; CDR2 reads LQKENI. The CDR3 is 18 residues long. The CDR3 protein is CASSPPDGWLSGDTEAFF. The CDR3 bases are TGTGCCAGCTCACCACCGGACGGGTGGCTTTCTGGGGACACTGAAGCTTTCTTT.

This clonotype was observed a few times. The V gene is TRBV4-1, the J gene TRBJ2-5; D may be TRBD1 or TRBD2 (5 bases each). Looked up from germline, CDR1 is MGHRA and CDR2 is YSYEKL. The CDR3 length is 15 residues. Trimming stripped 4 bases from V and 5 bases from J, with 17 bases between. CDR3: CASSPTPTGQETQYF. The CDR3 DNA reads TGCGCCAGCAGCCCGACTCCGACGGGGCAGGAGACCCAGTACTTC.

Details on this clonotype: The CDR3 does not end in the conserved phenylalanine or tryptophan, so this is likely a read error. It is unclear where the CDR3 begins or ends on the DNA, so no DNA is shown, and the CDR3 is as TCRdb lists it. V gene TRBV21-1 combines with J gene TRBJ2-3; the table's TRBD2 call for D was not verified on the DNA. TRBV21-1 is designated a pseudogene. 19 amino acids form the CDR3, both terminal residues included. The CDR3 here is CASGRVGTRLTFGTDTQYL.